This T cell receptor (beta chain) is from a study of human CD8 memory T cell subsets. Regarding the study as a whole: Stem-like memory T cells and precursor exhausted T cells had repertoires that overlapped very little. Chao1 estimates suggested stem-like memory T cells were more diverse than precursor exhausted T cells.

As regards this clonotype: Its antigen is unknown.

The PBMC were obtained by density gradient separation from buffy coats of healthy donors. RNA came from duplicate vials of about 150,000 sorted CD8+ T cells per subset. The authors made TCR beta libraries using UMI-labeled 5' RACE. TCRdb re-called the 5' RACE reads and catalogs CDR3 proteins one per entry, DNA excluded. Here the sample table reports some 5,400 distinct CDR3 sequences. The clonotype comes from a human donor in good health. Sequencing was carried out using CD8+ T cells from PBMCs.

The CDR3 reads CASSFSSGTRPTGELFF. This chain uses TRBV7-7 with TRBJ2-2; TCRdb indicates TRBD1, and absent DNA this call remains unverified. The CDR3 covers 17 residues. Per the germline V gene, CDR1 is SSHAT and CDR2 is FNYEAQ (reference sequence).